This passage covers 23 T cell receptor beta chains from one sample sequenced in a study of shared clonotypes between healthy human individuals. Profiling relied on immunoSEQ multiplex PCR, and the TCRdb table lists in-frame clones only, not all of them. The sample shows about 1.1 million clones, 77% of them seen only once. Material for sequencing was memory CD4+ T cells from PBMCs. The subset denotes: CD45RA-negative fraction. The receptors stem from a man aged 18 to 30 in good health. Some clones in this sample may be carry-over from other donors' samples.

This chain joins TRBV7-9 and TRBJ2-3; 12 bases agree with TRBD2. The germline V gene has CDR1 SEHNR and CDR2 FQNEAQ (reference sequence). CDR3 size: 17 residues. V lost 2 bases and J lost 6; bases outside the gene matches: 9. CDR3 sequence reads: CASSLKPSGRAGDTQYF. CDR3 in DNA: TGTGCCAGCAGCTTAAAGCCTAGCGGGAGGGCCGGGGATACGCAGTATTTT. Complete variable domain (other parts from reference TRBV7-9 and TRBJ2-3): DTGVSQNPRHKITKRGQNVTFRCDPISEHNRLYWYRQTLGQGPEFLTYFQNEAQLEKSRLLSDRFSAERPKGSFSTLEIQRTEQGDSAMYLCASSLKPSGRAGDTQYFGPGTRLTVL.

The chain is built from TRBV5-1 and TRBJ2-3, with TRBD1 matching 7 bases. The CDR3 is made up of 14 amino acids. The germline CDR1 and CDR2 sequences are SGHRS and YFSETQ. V was clipped by 7 bases and J by 2 bases; unmatched bases: 7. CDR3 loop: CASLLGTATDTQYF. The DNA of the CDR3 is TGCGCCAGCTTACTCGGGACAGCCACAGATACGCAGTATTTT.

Comments on this clone: Additional DNA sequences in this sample encode the identical CDR3. The V gene is TRBV6-6, the J gene TRBJ1-2; 10 nucleotides match TRBD1. Germline V gene data show CDR1 as MNHNY and CDR2 as SVGAGI (reference sequence). The CDR3 length is 15 residues. The J segment lost 5 bases and the V segment lost 0 bases, leaving 3 bases of the junction unmatched. CDR3 loop: CASSYSGTGDYGYTF. In DNA, the CDR3 is TGTGCCAGCAGTTACTCCGGGACAGGGGATTATGGCTACACCTTC.

V is TRBV5-1 and J is TRBJ2-7, with D maybe TRBD2 (5 bases). The CDR3 runs to 16 residues. CDR1 is SGHRS and CDR2 is YFSETQ in the germline V gene. Trimming took 0 bases from V and 1 from J, leaving 14 bases between them. CDR3 amino acids: CASSLAAGPSSYEQYF. The CDR3 nucleotides are TGCGCCAGCAGCTTGGCCGCGGGCCCTTCATCCTACGAGCAGTACTTC. Full variable domain (missing parts from reference TRBV5-1 and TRBJ2-7): KAGVTQTPRYLIKTRGQQVTLSCSPISGHRSVSWYQQTPGQGLQFLFEYFSETQRNKGNFPGRFSGRQFSNSRSEMNVSTLELGDSALYLCASSLAAGPSSYEQYFGPGTRLTVT.

The CDR3 spells CAIDRAAGYTF. The DNA of the CDR3 is TGTGCCATAGACAGGGCCGCTGGCTACACCTTC. The chain carries TRBV30 and TRBJ1-2; 7 nucleotides agree with TRBD1. The CDR3 has 11 amino acids. Germline assignment: CDR1 GTSNPN and CDR2 SVGIG (reference sequence). V shed 8 bases, J shed 7 bases, and the junction held 7 bases outside the gene matches.

With respect to this clone: Additional DNA sequences in this sample encode the identical CDR3. The rearrangement joins TRBV7-3 to TRBJ2-5; D call uncertain. CDR1 and CDR2 from the germline V gene are SGHTA and FQGTGA. This CDR3 contains 13 residues. Trimming took 4 bases from V and 5 from J, leaving 11 bases between them. CDR3 loop: CASSSSLGETQYF. The CDR3 nucleotides read TGTGCCAGCAGCTCTTCACTTGGGGAGACCCAGTACTTC.

CDR3 protein: CASSPSMWNPQHF. CDR3 DNA sequence: TGTGCCAGCAGCCCCTCGATGTGGAATCCCCAGCATTTT. The V and J genes are TRBV28 and TRBJ1-5; D uncertain. CDR1 MDHEN and CDR2 SYDVKM come from the germline V gene. V was shortened by 6 bases and J by 10 bases, with 16 bases between the two germline ends. The CDR3 consists of 13 residues.

The genes are TRBV18 and TRBJ1-5, with D perhaps matching TRBD1 (5 bases). The germline V and J ends were trimmed by 5 bases and 0 bases, with 11 bases remaining between them. This CDR3 comprises 15 residues. The germline gives CDR1 KGHSH, CDR2 LQKENI. Written as DNA, the CDR3 is TGTGCCAGCTCATTACGACAGCTTAGCAATCAGCCCCAGCATTTT. Protein product: CASSLRQLSNQPQHF.

The chain combines TRBV4-1 with TRBJ2-1; the D is unclear. V lost 3 bases and J lost 4, with 16 bases in between. This CDR3 comprises 16 residues. CDR1 and CDR2 from the germline V gene are MGHRA and YSYEKL. The CDR3: CASSHPGRAGYNEQFF. The CDR3 DNA follows: TGCGCCAGCAGCCATCCCGGACGGGCCGGATACAATGAGCAGTTCTTC.

Turning to this clone: The CDR3 does not close with the conserved phenylalanine or tryptophan, likely indicating a read error. The DNA is omitted, as the CDR3 cannot be located on it reliably, and the CDR3 follows TCRdb's listing. CDR3 region: CASSLEGPSAI. This rearrangement joins TRBV7-8 to TRBJ1-1. Looked up from germline, CDR1 is SGHVS and CDR2 is FQNEAQ. With termini counted, the CDR3 has 11 amino acids.

The chain joins TRBV30 to TRBJ2-1; 7 bases are a match to TRBD2. The germline gives CDR1 GTSNPN, CDR2 SVGIG (reference sequence). There are 20 residues in the CDR3. Losses at the gene ends were 3 bases for V and 0 bases for J; bases not matched to a gene: 20. CDR3 sequence (DNA): TGTGCCTGGAGGGCGGGGTCGGGAGGTCTAATTTGGAGCTCCTACAATGAGCAGTTCTTC. Amino acid sequence: CAWRAGSGGLIWSSYNEQFF.

Comment on this clone: The junction differs from germline at one of its ends, possibly a read error. This rearrangement joins TRBV27 to TRBJ2-1; no clear D gene. The germline gives CDR1 MNHEY, CDR2 SMNVEV (reference sequence). CDR3 length: 12 residues. The CDR3 is CASSLNKGPRLF. CDR3 nucleotide sequence: TGTGCCAGCAGTTTAAACAAGGGCCCCCGGCTCTTC.

The chain uses TRBV15 and TRBJ1-2, with D unclear. This CDR3 contains 15 residues. V was trimmed by 5 bases and J by 4 bases, leaving 17 bases between them. Germline CDR1 LNHNV, CDR2 YYDKDF (reference sequence). CDR3 nucleotides: TGTGCCACCAGCGCCAACAAGGCGGAGAGCTATGGCTACACCTTC. Amino acids: CATSANKAESYGYTF.

The V call is TRBV27, the J call TRBJ2-1, with 12 nucleotides matching TRBD2. The CDR3 is 17 amino acids. In germline, CDR1 is MNHEY, CDR2 SMNVEV (reference sequence). V trimming: 5 bases; J trimming: 7 bases; junction bases outside the gene matches: 12. The CDR3 is CASSPPGWTSGMNEQFF. CDR3 in DNA: TGTGCCAGCAGTCCTCCTGGCTGGACTAGCGGGATGAATGAGCAGTTCTTC.

The V gene is TRBV6-1, the J gene TRBJ1-5; D gene uncertain. The germline V gene has CDR1 MNHNS and CDR2 SASEGT. The CDR3 contains 14 residues. V lost 5 bases, J lost 7 bases, and 15 bases lay in between. The CDR3 sequence: CASSSENDGQPQHF. The CDR3 nucleotides read TGTGCCAGCAGTAGCGAGAATGACGGACAGCCCCAGCATTTT.

V is TRBV2 and J is TRBJ2-7, with 8 bases lining up with TRBD1. Germline loops: CDR1 SNHLY, CDR2 FYNNEI. The CDR3 spans 14 residues. Unmatched junction bases numbered 2, after V lost 3 bases and J lost 1 base. CDR3 residues: CASSDGTGSYEQYF. The CDR3 nucleotides are TGTGCCAGCAGTGACGGGACAGGATCCTACGAGCAGTACTTC.

This clone was recorded only once. The rearrangement uses TRBV28 and TRBJ2-7; 8 bases agree with TRBD2. The CDR3 runs to 14 residues. The germline gives CDR1 MDHEN, CDR2 SYDVKM. J lost 1 base, V lost 5 bases, and 4 bases had no gene match. The CDR3 DNA is TGTGCCAGCAGTCGGACTAGCCAGTCCTACGAGCAGTACTTC. Translating it yields CASSRTSQSYEQYF.

The rearrangement joins TRBV30 to TRBJ2-2; the D call may be TRBD1 or TRBD2 (5 bases each). V lost 1 base and J 0 bases, leaving 12 bases between the germline ends. The CDR3 runs 16 residues. From germline, CDR1 is GTSNPN and CDR2 SVGIG (reference sequence). CDR3 nucleotides: TGTGCCTGGAGTGGGGGGACCGCTGCGAACACCGGGGAGCTGTTTTTT. Protein: CAWSGGTAANTGELFF.

The chain uses TRBV5-1 and TRBJ2-1, with 9 bases aligning to TRBD2. The germline gives CDR1 SGHRS, CDR2 YFSETQ. The CDR3 runs to 15 residues. V shed 6 bases, J shed 3 bases, and the junction held 7 bases outside the gene matches. CDR3: CASKAREGSYNEQFF. In nucleotides, the CDR3 is TGCGCCAGCAAGGCGCGGGAGGGTAGCTACAATGAGCAGTTCTTC. Full variable domain (outside the CDR3, taken from reference TRBV5-1 and TRBJ2-1): KAGVTQTPRYLIKTRGQQVTLSCSPISGHRSVSWYQQTPGQGLQFLFEYFSETQRNKGNFPGRFSGRQFSNSRSEMNVSTLELGDSALYLCASKAREGSYNEQFFGPGTRLTVL.

The CDR3 nucleotides are TGTGCCAGCAGCTTAACGCCTAGCGGGTGGTCTGGGGCCAACGTCCTGACTTTC. Translating it yields CASSLTPSGWSGANVLTF. The chain recombines TRBV7-3 with TRBJ2-6; 8 bases fit TRBD2. Germline trimming cut 0 bases from V and 1 base from J; bases unmatched to any gene: 5. CDR3 size: 18 residues. CDR1 is SGHTA and CDR2 is FQGTGA in the germline V gene.

The CDR3, as DNA: TGTGCCAGCAGCCGCGCGTTGGGGGAGCAGTTCTTC. This codes for CASSRALGEQFF. The V call is TRBV11-3, the J call TRBJ2-1; D gene uncertain. Germline CDR1 and CDR2: SGHNT and YENEEA. The CDR3 is 12 residues long. Trimming pared 5 bases from V and 10 bases from J, leaving 12 bases between.

The chain combines TRBV28 with TRBJ2-5; tentative D call: TRBD1 (6 bases). Germline CDR1 reads MDHEN; CDR2 reads SYDVKM. The CDR3 loop spans 15 amino acids. V was shortened by 1 base and J by 4 bases, with 13 bases between the two germline ends. CDR3 in DNA: TGTGCCAGCAGTTTATATTCCGGGACACGAGAGACCCAGTACTTC. It encodes CASSLYSGTRETQYF.

The chain carries TRBV5-6 and TRBJ1-2; D is ambiguous. Germline CDR1 is SGHDT and CDR2 is YYEEEE. The CDR3 sequence is 13 residues long. The ends were cut back, 4 bases at V and 5 bases at J, with 12 bases in the middle. The chain's CDR3 is CASSVSSDYGYTF. The CDR3 region has the DNA TGTGCCAGCAGCGTTAGTTCAGATTATGGCTACACCTTC.